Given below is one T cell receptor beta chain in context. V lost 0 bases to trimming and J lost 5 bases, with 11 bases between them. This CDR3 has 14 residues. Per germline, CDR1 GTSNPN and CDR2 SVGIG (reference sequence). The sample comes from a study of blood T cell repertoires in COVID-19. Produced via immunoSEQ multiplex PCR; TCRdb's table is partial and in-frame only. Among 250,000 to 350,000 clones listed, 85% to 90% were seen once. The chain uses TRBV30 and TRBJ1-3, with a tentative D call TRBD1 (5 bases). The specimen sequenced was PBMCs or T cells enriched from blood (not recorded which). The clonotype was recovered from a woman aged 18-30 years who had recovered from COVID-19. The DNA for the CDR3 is TGTGCCTGGAGTGTATGGGGGGTCCGAAACACCATATATTTT. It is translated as CAWSVWGVRNTIYF.